These 21 T cell receptor beta chains came from one sample sequenced in a study of CD8+ T cells in alopecia areata. The pooled cutaneous lymph node cells were sorted using several markers (CD4, CD8alpha, NKG2D, NKG2ACE and others). Following RNA extraction, reverse transcription yielded cDNA that acted as the sequencing template. The table came from immunoSEQ multiplex PCR; TCRdb's copy has only in-frame clones and leaves some out. The repertoire consists of approximately 280,000 clones, none detected only once. Sequencing was carried out using CD4+ T cells sorted from a lymph node. The source of these receptors is a C3H/HeJ mouse with alopecia areata. This strain's MHC haplotype is H2-k.

With regard to this clone: Each gene name is a mouse one. Read data end 4 residues before the CDR3 end; the end is taken from the germline J gene. J is TRBJ2-1 and V is TRBV13-3, with TRBD1 as a possible D gene (6 bases). Germline V lookup: CDR1 NNHDY, CDR2 SYVADS. The CDR3 extends over 13 amino acids. V was pared by 6 bases and J by 5 bases, with 12 bases between. This chain's CDR3 is CASTQGRDAEQFF. Incomplete CDR3 DNA: TGTGCCAGCACCCAGGGGAGGGATGCT.

About this clone itself: Germline and genes: mouse. The read stops 4 residues short of the end of the CDR3; the missing end is completed from the germline J gene. The chain combines TRBV19 with TRBJ2-3, with D uncertain. This CDR3 contains 15 residues. Germline values: CDR1 FNHDT, CDR2 SITEND (reference sequence). The germline V and J ends were trimmed by 2 bases and 1 base, with 11 bases remaining between them. The covered CDR3 bases are TGTGCCAGCAGTATTTTGGGTGAGGGTGCAGAA. It is translated as CASSILGEGAE. The full-length CDR3 reads as CASSILGEGAETLYF. Based on the CDR3 plus reference TRBV19 and TRBJ2-3, the full variable domain is GGIITQTPKFLIGQEGQKLTLKCQQNFNHDTMYWYRQDSGKGLRLIYYSITENDLQKGDLSEGYDASREKKSSFSLTVTSAQKNEMAVFLCASSILGEGAETLYFGSGTRLTVL.

As concerns this clone: Gene names refer to mouse genes. Read sequence stops 4 residues before the CDR3 end, and the germline J gene provides the missing end. Other DNA sequences of this sample code for an identical CDR3. The chain couples TRBV5 to TRBJ2-3; a weak D match, TRBD1 (5 bases). Germline V lookup: CDR1 LGHNA, CDR2 YNLKQL (reference sequence). With 2 bases removed from V and 0 bases from J, the gap between germline ends came to 6 bases. The CDR3 length is 14 residues. The CDR3 sequence is CASSQTGSAETLYF. The sequenced part of the CDR3 DNA is TGTGCCAGCAGCCAAACAGGTAGTGCAGAA.

Points on this clone: The gene symbols are mouse symbols. The sequence runs out 4 residues before the end of the CDR3; the remainder is reconstructed from the germline J gene. The chain has TRBV5 and TRBJ2-5; D gene ambiguous. The CDR3 loop spans 14 amino acids. V was pared by 1 base and J by 0 bases, with 5 bases between. Germline V lookup: CDR1 LGHNA, CDR2 YNLKQL (reference sequence). The sequenced part of the CDR3 DNA is TGTGCCAGCAGCCAAGTGACTAACCAAGAC. Translating it yields CASSQVTNQD. The entire CDR3 protein reads CASSQVTNQDTQYF.

This clone came up a few times. Mouse gene names apply. Read coverage stops 4 residues before the CDR3 terminus; the germline J gene supplies the remainder. The chain couples TRBV5 to TRBJ2-7, with TRBD2 identical over 9 bases. CDR1 and CDR2 from the germline V gene are LGHNA and YNLKQL (reference sequence). CDR3 length equals 15 residues. Incomplete CDR3 DNA: TGTGCCAGCAGCCAAGAGGTGGGACTGGGTTAT. It translates to CASSQEVGLGY. The full CDR3 reads CASSQEVGLGYEQYF.

Turning to this clone: Genes here carry mouse names. Coverage ceases 4 residues before the CDR3 finishes, and the germline J gene fills in the end. The chain recombines TRBV17 with TRBJ1-1, with 7 bases matching TRBD1. With V trimmed by 0 bases and J by 0 bases, 13 bases remained unmatched. The CDR3 is 19 amino acids. Per the germline V gene, CDR1 is MNHDT and CDR2 is YYDKIL. CDR3 DNA (partial): TGTGCTAGCAGTAGAGATTCATCAGGCAGGGGGATTGCAAACACA. This gives the protein CASSRDSSGRGIANT. The CDR3 as a whole reads CASSRDSSGRGIANTEVFF.

In this sample, this clone turned up a few times. This may stem from a read error, because a much larger clone lies one nucleotide away. Gene names are mouse gene names. The CDR3 is cut off 4 residues early in the read; its end comes from the germline J gene. The sample has other DNA sequences that encode this CDR3 too. The rearrangement uses TRBV1 and TRBJ1-2; the D is unclear. Trimming shortened V by 0 bases and J by 0 bases, and 5 bases separated the two germline ends. The CDR3 has 14 residues. Germline lookup yields CDR1 NSQYPW and CDR2 LRSPGD (reference sequence). CDR3 bases read: TGCACCTGCAGTGCAGACAGTGCAAACTCC. Amino acids: CTCSADSANS. The CDR3 as a whole reads CTCSADSANSDYTF.

Concerning this clone: Gene names follow the mouse nomenclature. From the germline J gene comes the end of the CDR3, since the read stops 4 residues before it. The sample holds other DNA sequences that translate to the same CDR3. V gene TRBV5 combines with J gene TRBJ2-2; no clear D gene. V lost 1 base and J 3 bases, leaving 9 bases between the germline ends. The CDR3 covers 15 residues. Germline CDR1 and CDR2: LGHNA and YNLKQL (reference sequence). CDR3 DNA, as far as it was read: TGTGCCAGCAGCCAAGGGGGTGCAGACACCGGG. This translates into CASSQGGADTG. The full CDR3 protein reads CASSQGGADTGQLYF.

The sample holds a few counts of this clone. Gene names are mouse gene names. Partial CDR3 DNA: TGCACCTGCAGTGCGTCTCCGGGACAAATCTAT. Its protein product is CTCSASPGQIY. The CDR3 reads in full as CTCSASPGQIYEQYF. The chain carries TRBV1 and TRBJ2-7; possibly TRBD1 for D (6 bases). The missing CDR3 end, 4 residues past where the read stops, is filled in from the germline J gene. Looked up from germline, CDR1 is NSQYPW and CDR2 is LRSPGD (reference sequence). The CDR3 is 15 residues long. V lost 3 bases to trimming and J lost 3 bases, with 15 bases between them.

This clone was found a few times. Each gene name is a mouse one. The sequence runs out 3 residues before the end of the CDR3; the remainder is reconstructed from the germline J gene. This sample also contains other DNA sequences that code for the same CDR3. V is TRBV13-3 and J is TRBJ1-6; 9 bases align to TRBD1. TRBJ1-6 carries the ORF label, with uncertain function. Germline CDR1 NNHDY, CDR2 SYVADS. The CDR3 is 14 residues long. V lost 5 bases and J lost 6; bases outside the gene matches: 3. The CDR3 loop is CASSRDRANSPLYF. The DNA read from the CDR3 is TGTGCCAGCAGCCGGGACAGGGCTAATTCGCCC.

Of note for this clone: Genes here carry mouse names. The CDR3 end lies 4 residues beyond the end of the read and is filled in from the germline J gene. Additional DNA sequences in this sample encode the identical CDR3. The genes are TRBV13-1 and TRBJ2-4; 9 bases map to TRBD2. Germline V CDR1 and CDR2: NSHNY, SYGAGN. This CDR3 comprises 16 residues. V was clipped by 0 bases and J by 0 bases; unmatched bases: 2. Partial CDR3 DNA: TGTGCCAGCAGTGATGGCTGGGGGGGTAGTCAAAAC. Amino acid sequence: CASSDGWGGSQN. Given in full, the CDR3 is CASSDGWGGSQNTLYF.

Concerning this clone itself: Gene names and germline match the mouse. Coverage ceases 4 residues before the CDR3 finishes, and the germline J gene fills in the end. Other DNA sequences within the sample encode an identical CDR3. The rearrangement uses TRBV13-2 and TRBJ2-7; perhaps TRBD1 as D (6 bases). The CDR3 is 15 residues long. Trimming stripped 2 bases from V and 0 bases from J, with 12 bases between. Germline V lookup: CDR1 NNHNN, CDR2 SYGAGS (reference sequence). The CDR3 bases that were read are TGTGCCAGCGGTGACCCGGGACAAAGCTCCTAT. This translates into CASGDPGQSSY. From start to end, the CDR3 is CASGDPGQSSYEQYF.

This clone occurred a few times. Gene names are mouse gene names. The CDR3 end lies 4 residues beyond the end of the read and is filled in from the germline J gene. The chain is built from TRBV13-2 and TRBJ2-5; a weak D match, TRBD2 (5 bases). CDR3 size: 13 residues. Germline V gives CDR1 NNHNN, CDR2 SYGAGS (reference sequence). V lost 5 bases and J lost 2, with 9 bases in between. The CDR3 sequence: CASGRLSQDTQYF. The CDR3 bases that were read are TGTGCCAGCGGGAGACTGAGCCAAGAC.

Only a few counts were recorded for this clone. Mouse gene names and germline throughout. The CDR3 end is not reached by the read, which stops 4 residues before it; the germline J gene fills it in. The chain is built from TRBV13-1 and TRBJ2-4; weak D call: TRBD1 (6 bases). The CDR3 is made up of 14 amino acids. V dropped 6 bases and J dropped 0 bases, with 11 bases sitting between them. CDR1 and CDR2 (germline): NSHNY, SYGAGN. CDR3 bases read: TGTGCCAGCATGATGGACAGTAGTCAAAAC. Protein: CASMMDSSQN. The whole CDR3 region reads CASMMDSSQNTLYF.

This clone was observed a few times. Here the gene names and germline are mouse. The read halts 4 residues ahead of the CDR3 end, with the missing end drawn from the germline J gene. Other DNA sequences in the same sample also yield this CDR3. The gene calls are TRBV13-1 and TRBJ2-5, with TRBD1 as a possible D gene (7 bases). Trimming shortened V by 0 bases and J by 3 bases, and 11 bases separated the two germline ends. Looked up from germline, CDR1 is NSHNY and CDR2 is SYGAGN. The CDR3 has 15 amino acids. The CDR3 loop reads CASSDVGGRQDTQYF. CDR3 bases read: TGTGCCAGCAGTGATGTAGGGGGCCGGCAAGAC.

In its sample, this clone was seen a few times. Gene names follow the mouse nomenclature. The read halts 4 residues ahead of the CDR3 end, with the missing end drawn from the germline J gene. The chain is built from TRBV13-2 and TRBJ2-3, with 10 bases aligning to TRBD2. This CDR3 contains 15 residues. The germline gives CDR1 NNHNN, CDR2 SYGAGS (reference sequence). The trim removed 2 bases at V and 3 bases at J, leaving 3 bases unmatched. This chain's CDR3 is CASGEPGGAAETLYF. The part of the CDR3 DNA that was read is TGTGCCAGCGGTGAACCTGGGGGGGCGGCAGAA.

About this clone: The genes are named according to mouse. The read gets to within 4 residues of the CDR3 end, and the germline J gene fills in the rest. The V gene is TRBV31, the J gene TRBJ2-2, with no clear D. Trimming shortened V by 0 bases and J by 0 bases, and 8 bases separated the two germline ends. Germline CDR1 reads GKSSPN; CDR2 reads SITVG. This CDR3 is built from 15 residues. Partial CDR3 DNA: TGTGCCTGGAGTCTGCGACAAGCAAACACCGGG. As protein: CAWSLRQANTG. In full, the CDR3 is CAWSLRQANTGQLYF.

This clone was seen many times. The gene names here belong to mouse. Sequencing ends 4 residues short of the CDR3 end; the germline J gene provides the rest. The genes are TRBV13-1 and TRBJ1-2; 12 positions agree with TRBD1. The trim removed 2 bases at V and 2 bases at J, leaving 4 bases unmatched. The germline gives CDR1 NSHNY, CDR2 SYGAGN. The CDR3 has 16 amino acids. The covered CDR3 bases are TGTGCCAGCAGTGACCGGGACAGGGGGCATAACTCC. Its translation is CASSDRDRGHNS. The full CDR3 protein is CASSDRDRGHNSDYTF.

In regard to this clone: The gene names given are mouse names. Sequencing ends 4 residues short of the CDR3 end; the germline J gene provides the rest. V and J are TRBV19 and TRBJ2-2, with no clear D. From germline, CDR1 is FNHDT and CDR2 SITEND (reference sequence). There are 14 residues in the CDR3. V was cut by 2 bases and J by 0 bases, with 5 bases left in between. The sequenced CDR3 bases are TGTGCCAGCAGTATTTGGTCAAACACCGGG. Encoded protein: CASSIWSNTG. The complete CDR3 protein is CASSIWSNTGQLYF.

A word on this clone: Genes here carry mouse names. The read halts 4 residues ahead of the CDR3 end, with the missing end drawn from the germline J gene. Other DNA sequences in this specimen translate into the identical CDR3. This sequence joins TRBV1 and TRBJ2-7, with 8 bases aligning to TRBD1. The CDR3 has 12 amino acids. Germline CDR1 is NSQYPW and CDR2 is LRSPGD (reference sequence). The CDR3 loop reads CTCSGTGNEQYF. CDR3 DNA (partial): TGCACCTGCAGTGGGACAGGGAAT.

Notes on this clone: Being one base from a much bigger clone, this may be a read error. The genes and germline here are from mouse. Coverage ceases 4 residues before the CDR3 finishes, and the germline J gene fills in the end. Within the sample, other DNA sequences also encode this same CDR3. This sequence joins TRBV19 and TRBJ1-2, with 8 bases that match TRBD1. Germline trimming cut 4 bases from V and 3 bases from J; bases unmatched to any gene: 2. Germline-derived CDR1 and CDR2 are FNHDT and SITEND (reference sequence). The CDR3 spans 13 residues. The sequenced part of the CDR3 DNA is TGTGCCAGCAGTGACAGGGGAGACTCC. It yields the protein CASSDRGDS. The entire CDR3 protein is CASSDRGDSDYTF.